This is a list of T cell receptor beta chains from one sample in a study of blood T cell repertoires in COVID-19. Data came from immunoSEQ multiplex PCR; TCRdb stores just in-frame clones and leaves some out. The repertoire holds tens of thousands of clones, with approximately 93% as singletons. Sequencing input: peripheral blood. The receptors come from a male donor with active COVID-19. The CDR3 runs from the conserved cysteine through the conserved F or W. Each record gives: J gene, D gene, V gene, clone size, CDR3 protein, CDR3 DNA. D genes are given only for firm matches. Clone size is stated in some rows and not others, as once, few, many or a class when expanded.

TRBJ1-6	TRBD1	TRBV6-5	once	CASRPGTGNNSPLHF	TGTGCCAGCAGGCCCGGGACAGGGAATAATTCACCCCTCCACTTT
TRBJ1-5	TRBD1	TRBV19	-	CASSTGQGALQPQHF	TGTGCCAGTAGTACTGGACAGGGGGCTTTGCAGCCCCAGCATTTT
TRBJ1-5	-	TRBV7-2	-	CASSLNGQPNQPQHF	TGTGCCAGCAGCTTAAACGGACAGCCCAATCAGCCCCAGCATTTT
TRBJ1-1	-	TRBV11-3	-	CASSSARGPNTEAFF	TGTGCCAGCAGCTCGGCGCGGGGACCGAACACTGAAGCTTTCTTT
TRBJ2-7	TRBD1	TRBV6-5	-	CASPGQGRFEQYF	TGTGCCAGCCCGGGACAGGGGCGATTCGAGCAGTACTTC
TRBJ2-7	-	TRBV5-6	once	CASSRRDYEQYF	TGTGCCAGCAGCCGACGGGACTACGAGCAGTACTTC
TRBJ1-6	-	TRBV6-6	-	CASSYRRDSPLHF	TGTGCCAGCAGTTACCGGAGGGATTCACCCCTCCACTTT
TRBJ2-7	-	TRBV5-1	-	CASSLGGTAILYEQYF	TGCGCCAGCAGCTTGGGCGGGACAGCCATACTCTACGAGCAGTACTTC
TRBJ2-5	TRBD2	TRBV7-2	-	CASSFQAGVSETQYF	TGTGCCAGCAGCTTCCAAGCGGGGGTCTCGGAGACCCAGTACTTC
TRBJ2-7	-	TRBV14	-	CASSRLLQNRAGQYF	TGTGCCAGCAGCCGCCTACTACAAAACAGGGCTGGGCAGTACTTC
TRBJ1-5	-	TRBV25-1	-	CASSDITGSSPQHF	TGTGCCAGCAGTGATATTACAGGGTCGAGCCCCCAGCATTTT
TRBJ2-3	-	TRBV14	-	CASSHRSGLGPSTDTQYF	TGTGCCAGCAGCCATAGATCCGGACTCGGGCCCAGCACAGATACGCAGTATTTT
TRBJ1-1	TRBD1	TRBV3-1/TRBV3-2	-	CASSQETRQGSEAFF	TGTGCCAGCAGCCAGGAAACCAGACAGGGCAGTGAAGCTTTCTTT
TRBJ1-3	TRBD1	TRBV7-9	once	CASSPGGAGFSGNTIYF	TGTGCCAGCAGCCCAGGGGGCGCGGGATTTTCTGGAAACACCATATATTTT
TRBJ2-1	-	TRBV7-9	-	CASSLAMTEGEQFF	TGTGCCAGCAGCTTGGCCATGACAGAAGGTGAGCAGTTCTTC
TRBJ1-2	TRBD1	TRBV5-5	-	CASSYQQGILLPYGYTF	TGTGCCAGCAGCTACCAACAGGGGATTCTACTTCCCTATGGCTACACCTTC
TRBJ1-2	-	TRBV19	-	CASSRPPRGYGYTF	TGTGCCAGTAGTAGACCCCCCCGGGGCTATGGCTACACCTTC
TRBJ1-1	-	TRBV6-1	-	CASSEAWHEAFF	TGTGCCAGCAGTGAAGCATGGCATGAAGCTTTCTTT
TRBJ2-5	TRBD2	TRBV19	-	CASSMLPLLAGGDQETQYF	TGTGCCAGTAGTATGCTGCCCCTATTAGCGGGGGGGGACCAAGAGACCCAGTACTTC
TRBJ2-6	-	TRBV2	once	CASSVQGRMSGANVLTF	TGTGCCAGCAGTGTGCAGGGAAGAATGTCCGGGGCCAACGTCCTGACTTTC
TRBJ2-5	-	TRBV7-2	-	CASSYRVQETQYF	TGTGCCAGCAGCTACAGGGTCCAAGAGACCCAGTACTTC
TRBJ2-3	TRBD2	TRBV5-1	-	CASSSSTSGGDTQYF	TGCGCCAGCAGCTCCTCGACTAGCGGGGGGGATACGCAGTATTTT
TRBJ1-5	-	TRBV12-3/TRBV12-4	few	CASSYSNQPQHF	TGTGCCAGCTCCTATAGCAATCAGCCCCAGCATTTT
TRBJ1-1	-	TRBV10-2	-	CASSESSGGHTEAFF	TGCGCCAGCAGTGAGTCGAGTGGGGGCCACACTGAAGCTTTCTTT
TRBJ2-3	-	TRBV4-3	-	CASSQVGGADTQYF	TGCGCCAGCAGCCAAGTTGGAGGAGCAGATACGCAGTATTTT
TRBJ2-7	TRBD1	TRBV19	-	CASSTVGQGAGEQYF	TGTGCCAGTAGTACCGTCGGACAGGGGGCAGGCGAGCAGTACTTC
TRBJ2-1	-	TRBV6-5	-	CASSLGHMGLDEQFF	TGTGCCAGCAGTTTGGGACACATGGGGCTGGATGAGCAGTTCTTC
TRBJ1-1	-	TRBV19	once	CASSRLTEAFF	TGTGCCAGTAGCCGTTTAACTGAAGCTTTCTTT
TRBJ2-7	TRBD1	TRBV7-2	-	CASSFDPRTGLYEQYF	TGTGCCAGCAGCTTCGACCCTCGGACAGGCCTATACGAGCAGTACTTC
TRBJ1-1	-	TRBV18	-	CASSGGVMSTEAFF	TGTGCCAGCTCAGGAGGGGTTATGAGCACTGAAGCTTTCTTT
TRBJ1-6	-	TRBV3-1/TRBV3-2	-	CASSQVSGYGSPLHF	TGTGCCAGCAGCCAAGTATCGGGGTACGGATCACCCCTCCACTTT
TRBJ1-6	-	TRBV7-8	once	CASSGTTDRYNSPLHF	TGTGCCAGCAGTGGGACAACCGACAGATATAATTCACCCCTCCACTTT
TRBJ1-5	-	TRBV4-2	-	CASSQDSSGGRSQPQHF	TGTGCCAGCAGCCAAGATAGTAGCGGTGGGAGGAGTCAGCCCCAGCATTTT
TRBJ2-7	TRBD2	TRBV19	-	CASTSGGLPYEQYF	TGTGCCAGTACCTCGGGAGGTCTTCCCTACGAGCAGTACTTC
TRBJ2-1	TRBD2	TRBV19	-	CASSTGTRNNEQFF	TGTGCCAGTAGCACCGGGACTAGAAACAATGAGCAGTTCTTC
TRBJ1-5	-	TRBV3-1/TRBV3-2	-	CASSRQHNQPQHF	TGTGCCAGCAGCAGACAGCACAATCAGCCCCAGCATTTT
TRBJ2-1	TRBD2	TRBV5-6	-	CASRSGGLFSYNEQFF	TGTGCCAGCAGGAGCGGGGGGCTTTTCTCCTACAATGAGCAGTTCTTC
TRBJ1-2	TRBD1	TRBV7-3	-	CASSLLPGTGGTDYGYTF	TGTGCCAGTAGCTTATTACCCGGGACAGGAGGAACGGACTATGGCTACACCTTC
TRBJ1-1	TRBD1	TRBV7-9	-	CASSSQPGQGALEAFF	TGTGCCAGCAGCTCTCAACCGGGACAGGGGGCTCTTGAAGCTTTCTTT
TRBJ2-1	-	TRBV30	-	CAWRLGSGTTYNEQFF	TGTGCCTGGAGGCTCGGATCCGGGACAACGTACAATGAGCAGTTCTTC
TRBJ2-6	TRBD1	TRBV7-3	-	CASSPGWGQSSGANVLTF	TGTGCCAGCAGCCCAGGCTGGGGACAGAGCTCTGGGGCCAACGTCCTGACTTTC
TRBJ2-7	TRBD1	TRBV4-3	-	CASSQESTGNYYEQYF	TGCGCCAGCAGCCAAGAATCGACAGGGAATTACTACGAGCAGTACTTC
TRBJ2-5	TRBD2	TRBV5-1	-	CASSPQLAGGGITQYF	TGCGCCAGCAGCCCGCAACTAGCGGGGGGCGGGATTACCCAGTACTTC
TRBJ2-7	-	TRBV29-1	-	CSVESTRGSYEQYF	TGCAGCGTTGAAAGTACCAGGGGCTCCTACGAGCAGTACTTC
TRBJ1-2	-	TRBV6-5	-	CASSLRTPNYGYTF	TGTGCCAGCAGCTTACGGACTCCCAACTATGGCTACACCTTC
TRBJ1-6	-	TRBV27	-	CASSLTVSGVSYNSPLHF	TGTGCCAGCAGTTTAACCGTGAGCGGGGTGTCCTATAATTCACCCCTCCACTTT
TRBJ1-1	TRBD1	TRBV18	-	CASSSRQGMNTEAFF	TGTGCCAGCTCATCTCGACAGGGGATGAACACTGAAGCTTTCTTT
TRBJ1-6	-	TRBV10-3	-	CASGGDSPLHF	TGTGCCAGTGGAGGCGATTCACCCCTCCACTTT
TRBJ2-2	TRBD1	TRBV18	once	CASSPPGQGVTGELFF	TGTGCCAGCTCACCTCCGGGACAGGGAGTCACCGGGGAGCTGTTTTTT
TRBJ2-1	TRBD1	TRBV19	-	CASSKTGFNEQFF	TGTGCCAGTAGTAAGACAGGGTTTAATGAGCAGTTCTTC